A single sample is the source of the 14 T cell receptor beta chains below, sequenced in a study of T cells after yellow fever vaccination. Each CDR3 protein is one row after TCRdb ran MiXCR on the 5' RACE reads. The sample has approximately 300,000 distinct CDR3 sequences, around 7% seen once. This sample comprised PBMCs, obtained around 45 days after the first yellow fever vaccination. The receptors stem from a man aged 18 to 29 who received the YFV17D yellow fever vaccine.

CDR3 in amino acids: CASSLARKNTGELFF. The CDR3 bases are TGCGCCAGCAGCTTGGCTAGAAAGAACACCGGGGAGCTGTTTTTT. The rearrangement uses TRBV5-1 and TRBJ2-2; D call uncertain. This CDR3 region has 15 residues. V was shortened by 0 bases and J by 1 base, with 7 bases between the two germline ends. Germline CDR1 SGHRS, CDR2 YFSETQ.

In this sample, this clonotype turned up a few times. The V gene is TRBV4-3, the J gene TRBJ2-1, with TRBD1 matching 10 bases. The V and J ends lost 3 bases and 8 bases, in that order; junction bases with no gene match: 4. Germline loops: CDR1 LGHNA, CDR2 YSLEER. The CDR3 extends over 14 amino acids. CDR3 DNA: TGCGCCAGCAGCCAGAGGGACAGGGGTGATGAGCAGTTCTTC. Translated, it gives CASSQRDRGDEQFF.

This clonotype was observed many times. The CDR3 DNA reads TGTGCCAGCAGCCCAGCCCGGTCGGTTTTGGGAGAGACCCAGTACTTC. It translates to CASSPARSVLGETQYF. The V and J genes are TRBV7-2 and TRBJ2-5; D ambiguous. The CDR3 runs to 16 residues. CDR1 is SGHTA and CDR2 is FQGNSA in the germline V gene. Between the trimmed V and J ends, which lost 5 bases and 4 bases, there was a span of 20 bases.

The chain combines TRBV6-5 with TRBJ1-4; D remains unclear. The CDR3 totals 12 residues. Deletions cut 6 bases from V and 10 bases from J, with 12 bases between. Germline assignment: CDR1 MNHEY and CDR2 SVGAGI. The CDR3 sequence is CASRPNWGKLFF. The DNA of the CDR3 is TGTGCCAGCAGGCCTAATTGGGGAAAACTGTTTTTT.

The CDR3: CSVRQASSTDTQYF. The CDR3 coding sequence is TGCAGCGTCAGACAGGCGTCAAGCACAGATACGCAGTATTTT. The chain combines TRBV29-1 with TRBJ2-3; tentatively, D is TRBD1 (6 bases). Trimming shortened V by 6 bases and J by 0 bases, and 13 bases separated the two germline ends. Germline-derived CDR1 and CDR2 are SQVTM and ANQGSEA. The CDR3 covers 14 residues.

The chain links TRBV18 to TRBJ2-6, with no clear D. In germline, CDR1 is KGHSH, CDR2 LQKENI. V was shortened by 2 bases and J by 1 base, with 9 bases between the two germline ends. The length of the CDR3 is 16 residues. The CDR3 is CASSPVWDSGANVLTF. The DNA of the CDR3 is TGTGCCAGCTCACCAGTTTGGGATTCTGGGGCCAACGTCCTGACTTTC.

This clonotype was detected many times. The chain links TRBV12-3 or TRBV12-4 to TRBJ2-5, with a possible D match to TRBD1 (6 bases). The CDR3 length is 11 residues. V dropped 8 bases and J dropped 5 bases, with 9 bases sitting between them. CDR3 in DNA: TGTGCCAGCGGGCAGGGGGAGACCCAGTACTTC. This translates into CASGQGETQYF.

This clonotype was observed many times. The chain employs TRBV5-1 and TRBJ2-7, with TRBD1 matching over 8 bases. V lost 0 bases to trimming and J lost 3 bases; unmatched junction nucleotides: 5. The germline V gene has CDR1 SGHRS and CDR2 YFSETQ. The CDR3 runs to 15 residues. The CDR3 region is CASSLGGQGHYEQYV. CDR3 nucleotide sequence: TGCGCCAGCAGCTTGGGTGGACAGGGCCACTACGAGCAGTACGTC.

In regard to this clonotype: A read error may explain this, as a much larger clone is one base away. The rearrangement uses TRBV12-3 or TRBV12-4 and TRBJ2-3, with TRBD1 matching 9 bases. The CDR3 is made up of 11 amino acids. The junction had 5 bases not matched to a gene; V was cut back by 10 bases and J by 9 bases. Written as DNA, the CDR3 is TGTGCCACGGACAGGGGACCGACGCAGTATTTT. Amino acids: CATDRGPTQYF.

The chain recombines TRBV7-9 with TRBJ2-5; TRBD1 matches at 7 bases. CDR1 is SEHNR, CDR2 FQNEAQ, per germline (reference sequence). There are 17 residues in the CDR3. Germline trimming cut 5 bases from V and 4 bases from J; bases unmatched to any gene: 16. The CDR3 reads CASSQGQGVIFSETQYF. The DNA of the CDR3 is TGTGCCAGCAGCCAAGGTCAGGGGGTGATATTTTCAGAGACCCAGTACTTC.

This clonotype was counted between two and nine times. The chain is built from TRBV20-1 and TRBJ1-6; D is uncertain. V dropped 3 bases and J dropped 3 bases, with 9 bases sitting between them. This CDR3 is built from 14 residues. Germline-derived CDR1 and CDR2 are DFQATT and SNEGSKA (reference sequence). CDR3 nucleotide sequence: TGCAGTGCTAGGGCCTCTAGCTATAATTCACCCCTCCACTTT. Amino acid sequence: CSARASSYNSPLHF.

This clonotype has a handful of counts. The chain employs TRBV29-1 and TRBJ2-7, with a possible D match to TRBD1 (5 bases). This CDR3 is 12 amino acids long. The V gene's germline CDR1 is SQVTM and CDR2 ANQGSEA. V was shortened by 7 bases and J by 5 bases, with 15 bases between the two germline ends. This chain's CDR3 is CSAWTHQNEQYV. CDR3 sequence (DNA): TGCAGCGCTTGGACACACCAAAACGAGCAGTACGTC.

This clonotype was seen more than once but under ten times. The rearrangement joins TRBV4-2 to TRBJ1-6; D uncertain. This CDR3 region has 20 residues. The V end was cut by 5 bases, the J end by 0 bases, with 23 bases between. Germline V lookup: CDR1 LGHNA, CDR2 YNFKEQ. The CDR3: CASSTPGVNHPSSYNSPLHF. DNA of the CDR3: TGTGCCAGCAGCACCCCTGGTGTTAACCACCCAAGCTCCTATAATTCACCCCTCCACTTT.

The chain has TRBV12-3 or TRBV12-4 and TRBJ2-1; 7 nucleotides match TRBD1. V was clipped by 6 bases and J by 5 bases; unmatched bases: 7. This CDR3 has 14 residues. The CDR3 sequence is CASSTGVQNNEQFF. DNA of the CDR3: TGTGCCAGCAGCACAGGGGTTCAGAACAATGAGCAGTTCTTC.